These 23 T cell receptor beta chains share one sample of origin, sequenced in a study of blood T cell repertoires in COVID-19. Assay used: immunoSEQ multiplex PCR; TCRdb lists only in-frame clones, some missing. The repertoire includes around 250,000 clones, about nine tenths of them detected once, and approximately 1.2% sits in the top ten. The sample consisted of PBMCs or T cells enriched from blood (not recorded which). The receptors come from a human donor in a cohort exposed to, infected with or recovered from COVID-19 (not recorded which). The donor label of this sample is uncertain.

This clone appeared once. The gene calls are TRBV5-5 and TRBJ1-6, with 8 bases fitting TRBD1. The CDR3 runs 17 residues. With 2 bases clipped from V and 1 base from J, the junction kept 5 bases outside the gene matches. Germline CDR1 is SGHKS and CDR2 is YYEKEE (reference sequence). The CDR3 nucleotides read TGTGCCAGCAGCTTCCGACAGGGGAAGTCCTATAATTCACCCCTCCACTTT. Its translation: CASSFRQGKSYNSPLHF.

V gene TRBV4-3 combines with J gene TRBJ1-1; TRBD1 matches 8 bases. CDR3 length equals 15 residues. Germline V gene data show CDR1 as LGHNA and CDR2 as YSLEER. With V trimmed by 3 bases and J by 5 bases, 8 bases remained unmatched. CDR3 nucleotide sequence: TGCGCCAGCAGCCAGGACCAGGGGGCGCGGACTGAAGCTTTCTTT. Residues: CASSQDQGARTEAFF.

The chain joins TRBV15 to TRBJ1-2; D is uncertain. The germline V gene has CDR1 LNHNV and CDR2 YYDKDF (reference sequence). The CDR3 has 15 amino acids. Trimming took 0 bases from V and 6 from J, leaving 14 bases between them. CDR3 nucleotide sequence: TGTGCCACCAGCAGAGATTCAGAGGGTTTCGATGGCTACACCTTC. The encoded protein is CATSRDSEGFDGYTF.

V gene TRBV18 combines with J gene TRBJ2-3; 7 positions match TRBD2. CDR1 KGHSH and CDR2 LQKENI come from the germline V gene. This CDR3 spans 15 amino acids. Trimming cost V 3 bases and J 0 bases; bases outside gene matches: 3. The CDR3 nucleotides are TGTGCCAGCTCACCGGCTAGCGGAAGCACAGATACGCAGTATTTT. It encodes CASSPASGSTDTQYF.

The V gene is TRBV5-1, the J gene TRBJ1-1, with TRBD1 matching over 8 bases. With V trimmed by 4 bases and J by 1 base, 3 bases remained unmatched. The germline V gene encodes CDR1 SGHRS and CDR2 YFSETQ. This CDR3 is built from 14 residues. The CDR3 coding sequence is TGCGCCAGCAGCGGGGGACAGGAGAACACTGAAGCTTTCTTT. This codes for CASSGGQENTEAFF.

CDR3 nucleotide sequence: TGTGCCAGCAGTGACAAGGGACAGGGCTCAGATACGCAGTATTTT. This gives the protein CASSDKGQGSDTQYF. The chain joins TRBV6-4 to TRBJ2-3; TRBD1 aligns across 9 bases. The CDR3 consists of 15 residues. V shed 2 bases, J shed 4 bases, and the junction held 4 bases outside the gene matches. Germline V gene sequence: CDR1 MRHNA, CDR2 SNTAGT.

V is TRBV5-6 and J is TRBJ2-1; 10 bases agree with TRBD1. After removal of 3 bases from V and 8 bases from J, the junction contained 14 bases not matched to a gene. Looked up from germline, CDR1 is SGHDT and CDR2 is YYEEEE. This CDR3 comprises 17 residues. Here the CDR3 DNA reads TGTGCCAGCAGCTCGCTCCGTCGGGACAGGGGTATAGATGAGCAGTTCTTC. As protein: CASSSLRRDRGIDEQFF.

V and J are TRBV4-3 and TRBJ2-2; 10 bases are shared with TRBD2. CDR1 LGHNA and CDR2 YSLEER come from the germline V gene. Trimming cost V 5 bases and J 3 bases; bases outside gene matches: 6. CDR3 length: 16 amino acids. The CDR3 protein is CASSLERGGHTGELFF. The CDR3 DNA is TGCGCCAGCAGCTTGGAGCGGGGGGGCCACACCGGGGAGCTGTTTTTT.

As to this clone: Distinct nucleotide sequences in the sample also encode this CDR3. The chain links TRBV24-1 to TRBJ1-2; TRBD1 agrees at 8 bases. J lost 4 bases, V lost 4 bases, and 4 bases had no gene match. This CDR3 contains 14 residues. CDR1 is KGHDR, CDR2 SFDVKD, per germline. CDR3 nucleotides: TGTGCCACCAGTGACTGGACAGGGAGCTATGGCTACACCTTC. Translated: CATSDWTGSYGYTF.

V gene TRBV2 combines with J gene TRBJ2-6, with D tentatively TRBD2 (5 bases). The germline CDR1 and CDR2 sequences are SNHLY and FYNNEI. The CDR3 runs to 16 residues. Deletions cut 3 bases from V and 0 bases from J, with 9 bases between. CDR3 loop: CASSDTGISGANVLTF. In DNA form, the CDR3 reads TGTGCCAGCAGTGATACCGGGATCTCTGGGGCCAACGTCCTGACTTTC. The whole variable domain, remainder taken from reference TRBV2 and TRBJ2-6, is EPEVTQTPSHQVTQMGQEVILRCVPISNHLYFYWYRQILGQKVEFLVSFYNNEISEKSEIFDDQFSVERPDGSNFTLKIRSTKLEDSAMYFCASSDTGISGANVLTFGAGSRLTVL.

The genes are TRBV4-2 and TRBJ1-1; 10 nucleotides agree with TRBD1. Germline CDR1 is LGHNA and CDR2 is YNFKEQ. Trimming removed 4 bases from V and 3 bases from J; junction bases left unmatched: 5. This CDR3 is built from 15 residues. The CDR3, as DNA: TGTGCCAGCAGCCCGTCGACAGGGGGCTACACTGAAGCTTTCTTT. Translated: CASSPSTGGYTEAFF.

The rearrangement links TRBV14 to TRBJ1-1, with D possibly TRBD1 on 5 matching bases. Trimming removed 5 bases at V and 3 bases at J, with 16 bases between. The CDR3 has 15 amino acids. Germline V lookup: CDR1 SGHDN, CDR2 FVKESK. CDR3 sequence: CASSARGYRDTEAFF. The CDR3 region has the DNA TGTGCCAGCAGCGCACGGGGGTATCGGGACACTGAAGCTTTCTTT. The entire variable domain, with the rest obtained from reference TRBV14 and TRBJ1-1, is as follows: EAGVTQFPSHSVIEKGQTVTLRCDPISGHDNLYWYRRVMGKEIKFLLHFVKESKQDESGMPNNRFLAERTGGTYSTLKVQPAELEDSGVYFCASSARGYRDTEAFFGQGTRLTVV.

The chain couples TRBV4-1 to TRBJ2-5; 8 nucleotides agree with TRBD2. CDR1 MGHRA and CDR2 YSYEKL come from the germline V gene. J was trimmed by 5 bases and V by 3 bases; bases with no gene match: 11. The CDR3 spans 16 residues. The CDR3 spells CASSQGLVGVGETQYF. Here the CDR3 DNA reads TGCGCCAGCAGCCAGGGACTAGTAGGGGTGGGGGAGACCCAGTACTTC.

CDR3 loop: CSVSLQGTEAFF. The CDR3 DNA reads TGCAGCGTTTCTTTACAGGGGACTGAAGCTTTCTTT. The chain carries TRBV29-1 and TRBJ1-1; 7 positions match TRBD1. The CDR3 runs 12 residues. Trimming removed 5 bases from V and 5 bases from J; junction bases left unmatched: 5. Germline V gene lookup returns CDR1 SQVTM and CDR2 ANQGSEA.

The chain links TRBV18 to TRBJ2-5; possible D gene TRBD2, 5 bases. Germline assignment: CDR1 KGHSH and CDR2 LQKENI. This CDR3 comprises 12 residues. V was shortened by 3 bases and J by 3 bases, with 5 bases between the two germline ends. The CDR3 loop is CASSPGKETQYF. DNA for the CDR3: TGTGCCAGCTCACCCGGGAAAGAGACCCAGTACTTC.

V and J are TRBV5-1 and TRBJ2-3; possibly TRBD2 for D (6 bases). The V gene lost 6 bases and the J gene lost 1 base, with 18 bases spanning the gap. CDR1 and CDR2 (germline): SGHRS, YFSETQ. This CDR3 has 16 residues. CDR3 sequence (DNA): TGCGCCAGCACCCCTTCACCGGGGGTGCGCACAGATACGCAGTATTTT. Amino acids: CASTPSPGVRTDTQYF.

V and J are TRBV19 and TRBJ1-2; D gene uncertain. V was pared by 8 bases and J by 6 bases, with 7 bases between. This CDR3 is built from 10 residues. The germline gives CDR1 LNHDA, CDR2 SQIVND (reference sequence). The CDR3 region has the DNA TGTGCCAGTCTCCAGGATGGCTACACCTTC. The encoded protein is CASLQDGYTF.

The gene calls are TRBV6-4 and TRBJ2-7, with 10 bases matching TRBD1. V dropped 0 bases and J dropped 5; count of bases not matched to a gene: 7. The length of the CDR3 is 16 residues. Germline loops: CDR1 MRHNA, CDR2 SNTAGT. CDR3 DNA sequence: TGTGCCAGCAGTGACTCTCCGGGACAGGGGTGTCACGAGCAGTACTTC. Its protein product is CASSDSPGQGCHEQYF.

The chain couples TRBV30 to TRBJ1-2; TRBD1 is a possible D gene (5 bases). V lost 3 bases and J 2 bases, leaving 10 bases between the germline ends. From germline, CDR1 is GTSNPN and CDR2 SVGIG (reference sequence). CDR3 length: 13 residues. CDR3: CAWRVQGNYGYTF. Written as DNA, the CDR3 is TGTGCCTGGAGGGTTCAGGGAAACTATGGCTACACCTTC.

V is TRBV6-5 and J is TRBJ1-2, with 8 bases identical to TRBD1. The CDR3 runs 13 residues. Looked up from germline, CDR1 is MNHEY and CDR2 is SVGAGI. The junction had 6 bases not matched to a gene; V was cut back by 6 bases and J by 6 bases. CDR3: CASSPMTGDGYTF. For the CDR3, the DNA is TGTGCCAGCAGCCCAATGACAGGGGATGGCTACACCTTC.

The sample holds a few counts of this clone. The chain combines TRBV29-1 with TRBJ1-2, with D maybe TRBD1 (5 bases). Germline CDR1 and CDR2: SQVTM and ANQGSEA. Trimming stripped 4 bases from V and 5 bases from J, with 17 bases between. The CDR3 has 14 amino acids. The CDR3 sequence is CSVALDTGLYGYTF. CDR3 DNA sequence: TGCAGCGTTGCGCTTGATACAGGCTTGTATGGCTACACCTTC.

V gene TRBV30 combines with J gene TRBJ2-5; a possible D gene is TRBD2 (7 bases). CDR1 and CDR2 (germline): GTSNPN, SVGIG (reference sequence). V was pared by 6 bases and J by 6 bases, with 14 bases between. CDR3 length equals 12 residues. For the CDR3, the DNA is TGTGCCTGCCACAAGGGGGGGAAGACCCAGTACTTC. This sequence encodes CACHKGGKTQYF.

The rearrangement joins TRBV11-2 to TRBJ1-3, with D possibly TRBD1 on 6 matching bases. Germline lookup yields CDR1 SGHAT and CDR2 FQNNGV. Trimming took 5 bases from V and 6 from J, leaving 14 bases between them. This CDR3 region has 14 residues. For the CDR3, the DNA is TGTGCCAGCAGCGGAGGGGGGGGCGTAAACACCATATATTTT. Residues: CASSGGGGVNTIYF.